What follows are 22 T cell receptor beta chains derived from one specimen sequenced in a study of shared clonotypes between healthy human individuals. TCRdb's table, derived via immunoSEQ multiplex PCR, lists solely in-frame clones and lacks some. The sample lists 560,000 or so clones, about 96% occurring once. Naive CD8 cells lacked CD45RO and underwent positive selection for CCR7, leaving out terminally differentiated effector memory CD45RA+ cells. The sequencing sample was made of naive CD8+ T cells sorted from blood. All receptors come from a woman in her 30s in good health.

The chain links TRBV7-2 to TRBJ2-3; 12 nucleotides match TRBD2. V lost 4 bases to trimming and J lost 4 bases; unmatched junction nucleotides: 3. The CDR3 sequence is 15 residues long. Germline V lookup: CDR1 SGHTA, CDR2 FQGNSA. The CDR3 sequence: CASSSTSGSADTQYF. CDR3 DNA sequence: TGTGCCAGCAGCTCGACTAGCGGGAGTGCAGATACGCAGTATTTT.

The gene calls are TRBV19 and TRBJ2-2; D uncertain. Per the germline V gene, CDR1 is LNHDA and CDR2 is SQIVND (reference sequence). The CDR3 has 14 amino acids. The V gene lost 3 bases and the J gene lost 4 bases, with 9 bases spanning the gap. CDR3 sequence: CASSMGWGTGELFF. CDR3 in DNA: TGTGCCAGTAGTATGGGGTGGGGCACCGGGGAGCTGTTTTTT. Supplemented by reference TRBV19 and TRBJ2-2, the full variable domain reads DGGITQSPKYLFRKEGQNVTLSCEQNLNHDAMYWYRQDPGQGLRLIYYSQIVNDFQKGDIAEGYSVSREKKESFPLTVTSAQKNPTAFYLCASSMGWGTGELFFGEGSRLTVL.

The chain carries TRBV28 and TRBJ1-5; no clear D gene. Germline assignment: CDR1 MDHEN and CDR2 SYDVKM. Deletions cut 6 bases from V and 4 bases from J, with 13 bases between. The CDR3 is made up of 14 amino acids. This CDR3 is CASRRQPQNQPQHF. CDR3 nucleotide sequence: TGTGCCAGCAGGAGGCAGCCTCAAAATCAGCCCCAGCATTTT.

The V gene is TRBV19, the J gene TRBJ1-1; tentative D call: TRBD1 (6 bases). The CDR3 runs to 14 residues. In germline, CDR1 is LNHDA, CDR2 SQIVND (reference sequence). V was pared by 5 bases and J by 5 bases, with 15 bases between. The CDR3 spells CASSLQGMGTEAFF. The CDR3 DNA is TGTGCCAGTAGTTTACAGGGAATGGGAACTGAAGCTTTCTTT.

The J gene is TRBJ2-2, the V gene TRBV7-8, with 14 bases fitting TRBD2. The CDR3 runs to 17 residues. Germline CDR1 and CDR2: SGHVS and FQNEAQ. J was trimmed by 6 bases and V by 3 bases; bases with no gene match: 6. This chain's CDR3 is CASSLGLAGVWAGELFF. CDR3 DNA: TGTGCCAGCAGCTTGGGACTAGCGGGAGTGTGGGCCGGGGAGCTGTTTTTT.

This chain links TRBV5-1 with TRBJ2-1, with 9 bases matching TRBD2. This CDR3 spans 12 amino acids. Germline CDR1 and CDR2: SGHRS and YFSETQ. V trimming: 3 bases; J trimming: 13 bases; junction bases outside the gene matches: 5. CDR3 sequence: CASSSETSGQFF. As DNA, the CDR3 is TGCGCCAGCAGCTCGGAGACTAGCGGACAGTTCTTC.

V is TRBV5-4 and J is TRBJ1-2; possible D gene TRBD1, 6 bases. Germline loops: CDR1 SGHNT, CDR2 YYREEE (reference sequence). The V end was cut by 0 bases, the J end by 8 bases, with 11 bases between. CDR3 size: 13 residues. CDR3 sequence: CASSLGTVGGYTF. The DNA for the CDR3 is TGTGCCAGCAGCTTGGGGACAGTGGGCGGCTACACCTTC. Drawing the rest from reference TRBV5-4 and TRBJ1-2, the complete variable domain is ETGVTQSPTHLIKTRGQQVTLRCSSQSGHNTVSWYQQALGQGPQFIFQYYREEENGRGNFPPRFSGLQFPNYSSELNVNALELDDSALYLCASSLGTVGGYTFGSGTRLTVV.

The rearrangement joins TRBV16 to TRBJ2-7; D is perhaps TRBD2 (5 bases). The V end was cut by 3 bases, the J end by 1 base, with 19 bases between. This CDR3 comprises 17 residues. The V gene's germline CDR1 is KGHSY and CDR2 FQNENV. The CDR3 DNA reads as TGTGCCAGCAGCCATAGGGATCTAACAAGAGGGTCCTACGAGCAGTACTTC. Protein sequence: CASSHRDLTRGSYEQYF.

The chain joins TRBV7-8 to TRBJ2-4; D might be TRBD1 (7 bases). With 2 bases removed from V and 1 base from J, the gap between germline ends came to 15 bases. The CDR3 extends over 17 amino acids. Germline V gene data show CDR1 as SGHVS and CDR2 as FQNEAQ. CDR3 sequence (DNA): TGTGCCAGCAGCTTAATTATGGCAGGGGGGGCCAAAAACATTCAGTACTTC. Translated, it gives CASSLIMAGGAKNIQYF.

The chain links TRBV28 to TRBJ1-5; D gene uncertain. This CDR3 region has 17 residues. Per the germline V gene, CDR1 is MDHEN and CDR2 is SYDVKM. V was cut by 5 bases and J by 3 bases, with 20 bases left in between. DNA of the CDR3: TGTGCCAGCAGTCCGATCTCTGGCCCCGATCTCAATCAGCCCCAGCATTTT. Its translation: CASSPISGPDLNQPQHF.

The chain recombines TRBV29-1 with TRBJ2-3; TRBD2 matches 8 bases. J was trimmed by 12 bases and V by 4 bases; bases with no gene match: 6. Germline V gene data show CDR1 as SQVTM and CDR2 as ANQGSEA. The CDR3 runs 11 residues. CDR3 DNA: TGCAGCGTTGTTACTAGCGGCCATCAGTATTTT. This codes for CSVVTSGHQYF.

The chain joins TRBV28 to TRBJ2-1; 11 positions agree with TRBD2. Losses at the gene ends were 5 bases for V and 7 bases for J; bases not matched to a gene: 7. CDR1 and CDR2 (germline): MDHEN, SYDVKM. This CDR3 region has 15 residues. CDR3 loop: CASSSVTSGINEQFF. CDR3 nucleotides: TGTGCCAGCAGTAGTGTGACTAGCGGGATTAATGAGCAGTTCTTC.

This rearrangement joins TRBV14 to TRBJ1-2; D remains unclear. Germline values: CDR1 SGHDN, CDR2 FVKESK. V was shortened by 1 base and J by 1 base, with 10 bases between the two germline ends. The CDR3 is 15 residues long. For the CDR3, the DNA is TGTGCCAGCAGCCAAGTAAAGGTCCATAACTATGGCTACACCTTC. Protein sequence: CASSQVKVHNYGYTF.

Remarks on this clone: The sample has other DNA sequences that encode this CDR3 too. J is TRBJ1-1 and V is TRBV9, with a possible D match to TRBD1 (5 bases). CDR1 is SGDLS and CDR2 is YYNGEE in the germline V gene. Between the trimmed V and J ends, which lost 0 bases and 0 bases, there was a span of 6 bases. The CDR3 loop spans 14 amino acids. CDR3 sequence (DNA): TGTGCCAGCAGCGTAGGGGGCATGAACACTGAAGCTTTCTTT. It specifies CASSVGGMNTEAFF.

V usage is TRBV7-3 and J usage is TRBJ1-1; D remains unclear. Trimming removed 5 bases at V and 0 bases at J, with 13 bases between. The CDR3 sequence is 15 residues long. Germline V lookup: CDR1 SGHTA, CDR2 FQGTGA. CDR3 nucleotides: TGTGCCAGCAGCCCGGAGGTACGGATGAACACTGAAGCTTTCTTT. It codes for CASSPEVRMNTEAFF.

This clone was picked up one time. The chain links TRBV9 to TRBJ2-2, with 8 bases that match TRBD1. With 4 bases clipped from V and 6 bases from J, the junction kept 5 bases outside the gene matches. The CDR3 runs 14 residues. Germline loops: CDR1 SGDLS, CDR2 YYNGEE. The CDR3 DNA is TGTGCCAGCAGCCCACCGGACAGGGCCGGGGAGCTGTTTTTT. It encodes CASSPPDRAGELFF.

Here the CDR3 reads CASGRGKTQYF. The CDR3 coding sequence is TGTGCCAGCGGACGGGGGAAGACCCAGTACTTC. The chain combines TRBV5-6 with TRBJ2-5; a possible D gene is TRBD2 (6 bases). The V end lost 7 bases, the J end lost 6 bases, and 10 bases lay between the germline ends. The CDR3 length is 11 residues. The germline CDR1 and CDR2 sequences are SGHDT and YYEEEE.

This chain joins TRBV14 and TRBJ1-2; the match to TRBD1 covers 7 bases. CDR1 SGHDN and CDR2 FVKESK come from the germline V gene. This CDR3 is 15 amino acids long. V lost 0 bases and J lost 5; bases outside the gene matches: 6. CDR3 region: CASSQDRDRAYGYTF. DNA of the CDR3: TGTGCCAGCAGCCAAGATCGGGACAGAGCTTATGGCTACACCTTC.

In DNA, the CDR3 is TGTGCCAGCAGTGACTCGAGAAGCTATGGCTACACCTTC. This sequence encodes CASSDSRSYGYTF. This rearrangement joins TRBV6-4 to TRBJ1-2; D call uncertain. The CDR3 is 13 residues long. V lost 0 bases and J lost 4, with 6 bases in between. CDR1 is MRHNA and CDR2 is SNTAGT in the germline V gene.

The chain has TRBV30 and TRBJ2-1; possibly TRBD2 for D (7 bases). The germline V gene encodes CDR1 GTSNPN and CDR2 SVGIG (reference sequence). With 0 bases removed from V and 7 bases from J, the gap between germline ends came to 13 bases. There are 14 residues in the CDR3. The CDR3 here is CAWSVAGHWNEQFF. The CDR3 bases are TGTGCCTGGAGTGTAGCGGGACACTGGAATGAGCAGTTCTTC.

The rearrangement joins TRBV28 to TRBJ2-7; either TRBD1 or TRBD2 may fit D (6 bases each). This CDR3 is built from 15 residues. The germline gives CDR1 MDHEN, CDR2 SYDVKM. The ends were cut back, 3 bases at V and 3 bases at J, with 15 bases in the middle. CDR3 protein: CASSFLTGRHYEQYF. The CDR3 DNA reads as TGTGCCAGCAGTTTTTTAACAGGGAGGCACTACGAGCAGTACTTC.

The rearrangement joins TRBV6-1 to TRBJ2-3; TRBD1 might be the D (5 bases). V was cut by 1 base and J by 2 bases, with 13 bases left in between. Germline V gene data show CDR1 as MNHNS and CDR2 as SASEGT. The CDR3 loop spans 16 amino acids. The CDR3 loop reads CASSEGRLRDTDTQYF. The CDR3 DNA reads as TGTGCCAGCAGTGAAGGGAGACTCAGGGACACAGATACGCAGTATTTT.